This T cell receptor (beta chain) originates from a study of regulatory T cells in long-lasting Graves disease. Study information: Graves' cases, newly diagnosed, had used antithyroid drugs under 3 months. Study outcomes and limitations: With persistent disease, TRBV28, TRBJ1-2 and TRBJ2-5 were the favored segments.

Germline values: CDR1 LGHDT, CDR2 YNNKEL (reference sequence). This CDR3 is built from 13 residues. V lost 4 bases and J 7 bases, leaving 13 bases between the germline ends. In this sample, this clonotype turned up many times. Antigen unknown. Assembly of TCR beta libraries relied on iRepertoire HTBI primers together with Arm-PCR of CDR3 regions. Study processing details: Detected in the samples were 62 TRBV and approximately 14 TRBJ segments. TCRdb processed the multiplex PCR reads anew with MiXCR; each CDR3 protein has one entry. Clone size and V and J calls follow TCRdb, not the original study. Altogether about 220,000 distinct CDR3 sequences are present, around 20% being singletons, with the ten largest covering around 20%. Time point in this sample: newly diagnosed GD, antithyroid drugs for less than 3 months. From RNA extracted from PBMCs, the TCR library was made. Recruitment took place at an endocrinology department in Xi'an, China.

This specimen was peripheral blood mononuclear cells (PBMCs), taken at new diagnosis, from a patient treated with antithyroid drugs. The TCR was taken from a female donor with Graves disease. The chain joins TRBV3-1 to TRBJ1-2; no clear D. DNA of the CDR3: TGTGCCAGCAGCCTCCGGGATTTGGGTGGCTACACCTTC. Translating gives CASSLRDLGGYTF.